A single sample gave rise to the 32 T cell receptor beta chains below, sequenced in a study of blood T cells in healthy people across ages. Combining a sample-barcoded 5' primer with a J-beta primer mix, a second PCR ran for about 7 to 12 cycles. TCRdb redid the calling of the 5' RACE reads with MiXCR, one entry per CDR3 protein. The sample holds 750,000 to 1,000,000 distinct CDR3 sequences, approximately 32% seen once. These data are also associated with another study on T cells of mothers and their children.

Sequenced sample: blood. The source of these receptors is a woman in her 40s in good health.

The chain links TRBV29-1 to TRBJ1-2, with 7 bases identical to TRBD1. The CDR3 contains 13 residues. The J segment lost 4 bases and the V segment lost 6 bases, leaving 8 bases of the junction unmatched. The germline gives CDR1 SQVTM, CDR2 ANQGSEA. DNA for the CDR3: TGCAGCGTGGGTACAGGGGTGGGCTATGGCTACACCTTC. This encodes CSVGTGVGYGYTF.

V and J are TRBV5-4 and TRBJ2-5, with 10 bases lining up with TRBD1. The CDR3 contains 15 residues. The V gene's germline CDR1 is SGHNT and CDR2 YYREEE (reference sequence). The trim removed 4 bases at V and 5 bases at J, leaving 8 bases unmatched. Here the CDR3 reads CASSGGQGLNETQYF. The CDR3 DNA reads as TGTGCCAGCAGCGGGGGACAGGGGTTAAATGAGACCCAGTACTTC.

The sample holds a few counts of this clonotype. The chain uses TRBV28 and TRBJ2-5; no reliable D call. V dropped 2 bases and J dropped 5 bases, with 15 bases sitting between them. CDR3 size: 15 residues. Germline CDR1 is MDHEN and CDR2 is SYDVKM. Here the CDR3 reads CASSLEAGTRETQYF. The DNA for the CDR3 is TGTGCCAGCAGTTTAGAGGCAGGAACTCGGGAGACCCAGTACTTC. Filled out from reference TRBV28 and TRBJ2-5, the complete variable domain reads DVKVTQSSRYLVKRTGEKVFLECVQDMDHENMFWYRQDPGLGLRLIYFSYDVKMKEKGDIPEGYSVSREKKERFSLILESASTNQTSMYLCASSLEAGTRETQYFGPGTRLLVL.

This clonotype has only a few counts. V is TRBV7-8 and J is TRBJ2-6, with D uncertain. Trimming removed 2 bases from V and 4 bases from J, with 12 bases in between. Germline V gene sequence: CDR1 SGHVS, CDR2 FQNEAQ. The CDR3 runs 16 residues. The CDR3 sequence: CASSLSQVLGANVLTF. In nucleotides, the CDR3 is TGTGCCAGCAGCTTATCCCAGGTCTTGGGGGCCAACGTCCTGACTTTC.

The rearrangement links TRBV20-1 to TRBJ2-1; weak D call: TRBD2 (6 bases). The germline CDR1 and CDR2 sequences are DFQATT and SNEGSKA (reference sequence). The CDR3 is 14 residues long. V was pared by 4 bases and J by 10 bases, with 20 bases between. The CDR3 region is CSATSGTPGWEQFF. The CDR3 DNA reads as TGCAGTGCTACTTCCGGGACTCCCGGGTGGGAGCAGTTCTTC.

This clonotype was seen a handful of times. This chain links TRBV19 with TRBJ2-7, with 9 bases fitting TRBD2. Germline V gene sequence: CDR1 LNHDA, CDR2 SQIVND (reference sequence). V trimming: 9 bases; J trimming: 2 bases; junction bases outside the gene matches: 14. The CDR3 covers 16 residues. The CDR3 reads CASRGTASGVAYEQYF. In nucleotides, the CDR3 is TGTGCCAGCAGGGGGACCGCTAGCGGGGTAGCCTACGAGCAGTACTTC.

This clonotype was seen ten or more times. V is TRBV5-1 and J is TRBJ1-5; 7 bases align to TRBD1. V dropped 4 bases and J dropped 8; count of bases not matched to a gene: 6. This CDR3 is built from 13 residues. Looked up from germline, CDR1 is SGHRS and CDR2 is YFSETQ. CDR3 sequence (DNA): TGCGCCAGCAGCAAGACAGGGTTGGAGCCCCAGCATTTT. Translated, it gives CASSKTGLEPQHF.

This rearrangement joins TRBV20-1 to TRBJ1-2; possibly TRBD1 for D (5 bases). Germline-derived CDR1 and CDR2 are DFQATT and SNEGSKA (reference sequence). Trimming took 5 bases from V and 3 from J, leaving 13 bases between them. The CDR3 contains 13 residues. The CDR3 loop is CSAASGLDYGYTF. DNA of the CDR3: TGCAGTGCTGCTTCGGGGCTCGACTATGGCTACACCTTC.

A remark on this clonotype: A much bigger clone sits one base away, suggesting this may be a read error. V and J are TRBV4-3 and TRBJ2-1; D call uncertain. The DNA matches TRBJ2-7 better at its end, which makes the J call doubtful. This CDR3 has 13 residues. Per germline, CDR1 LGHNA and CDR2 YSLEER. The CDR3 DNA reads as TGCGCCAGCAGCGTTCGACTCTACAATGAGCAGTACTTC. It codes for CASSVRLYNEQYF.

CDR3 sequence: CASTTRTDNYGYTF. For the CDR3, the DNA is TGTGCCAGCACCACCAGGACAGATAACTATGGCTACACCTTC. This chain links TRBV7-2 with TRBJ1-2, with a tentative D call TRBD1 (6 bases). The V end was cut by 7 bases, the J end by 1 base, with 13 bases between. Germline V gene lookup returns CDR1 SGHTA and CDR2 FQGNSA. The CDR3 sequence is 14 residues long. Together with reference TRBV7-2 and TRBJ1-2, the CDR3 gives the full variable domain: GAGVSQSPSNKVTEKGKDVELRCDPISGHTALYWYRQSLGQGLEFLIYFQGNSAPDKSGLPSDRFSAERTGGSVSTLTIQRTQQEDSAVYLCASTTRTDNYGYTFGSGTRLTVV.

This clonotype appeared many times. DNA of the CDR3: TGTGCCAGCAGCGTAGGGGGGACGAACAATGAGCAGTTCTTC. Its protein product is CASSVGGTNNEQFF. The chain carries TRBV9 and TRBJ2-1; the D gene could be TRBD1 or TRBD2 (5 bases each). Germline CDR1 and CDR2: SGDLS and YYNGEE. The V gene lost 0 bases and the J gene lost 5 bases, with 9 bases spanning the gap. This CDR3 contains 14 residues.

The chain combines TRBV10-3 with TRBJ1-1; tentatively, D is TRBD1 (5 bases). The germline V gene has CDR1 ENHRY and CDR2 SYGVKD. The CDR3 loop spans 13 amino acids. The germline V and J ends were trimmed by 3 bases and 8 bases, with 13 bases remaining between them. CDR3 nucleotides: TGTGCCATCAGTGAAGGGGATCTATACGAAGCTTTCTTT. It codes for CAISEGDLYEAFF.

This clonotype was seen a handful of times. The chain couples TRBV28 to TRBJ2-7; possibly TRBD1 for D (6 bases). CDR1 is MDHEN, CDR2 SYDVKM, per germline. V shed 8 bases and J shed 0 bases, with 17 bases lying between them. The CDR3 loop spans 15 amino acids. The CDR3 bases are TGTGCCAGCGCCGAGATAACAGGGAACTCCTACGAGCAGTACTTC. Protein: CASAEITGNSYEQYF.

For this clonotype: Relative to the germline gene, one junction end is altered; a read error may explain this. The CDR3 bases are TGTGCCAACAGCCCTATAGCGGGGGTCACAGATACGCAGTATTTT. It is translated as CANSPIAGVTDTQYF. This sequence joins TRBV7-2 and TRBJ2-3; 9 nucleotides line up with TRBD2. CDR3 length equals 15 residues. Germline CDR1 reads SGHTA; CDR2 reads FQGNSA.

This clonotype was counted at least ten times. The chain couples TRBV28 to TRBJ1-5, with D possibly being TRBD1 (5 bases). V lost 4 bases, J lost 8 bases, and 12 bases lay in between. The length of the CDR3 is 13 residues. Germline V gene lookup returns CDR1 MDHEN and CDR2 SYDVKM. The CDR3 coding sequence is TGTGCCAGCAGTTCGGGGGGTCGGGAGCCCCAGCATTTT. Protein sequence: CASSSGGREPQHF.

This clonotype was seen a few times. Mismatch with germline at one junction end may stem from a read error. The chain carries TRBV29-1 and TRBJ2-3, with 7 nucleotides matching TRBD1. The germline V gene has CDR1 SQVTM and CDR2 ANQGSEA. CDR3 length equals 13 residues. The CDR3 DNA reads as TGCAGCGTGGGAGAGACAGGGTTAGATACGCGGTATTTT. Encoded protein: CSVGETGLDTRYF.

The sample holds a few counts of this clonotype. The V call is TRBV6-5, the J call TRBJ1-4; D is unresolved. Germline assignment: CDR1 MNHEY and CDR2 SVGAGI. Trimming stripped 6 bases from V and 7 bases from J, with 9 bases between. The CDR3 runs 12 residues. CDR3 bases: TGTGCCAGCAGCCTAGATCGTGAAAAACTGTTTTTT. This codes for CASSLDREKLFF.

This clonotype was observed at least ten times. The chain joins TRBV6-2 or TRBV6-3 to TRBJ2-3, with TRBD2 as a possible D gene (6 bases). Looked up from germline, CDR1 is MNHEY and CDR2 is SVGEGT. The CDR3 consists of 12 residues. The germline V and J ends were trimmed by 9 bases and 4 bases, with 11 bases remaining between them. The CDR3 DNA is TGTGCCAGTCCCCGGAGGGCAGATACGCAGTATTTT. It yields the protein CASPRRADTQYF.

This clonotype occurred a few times. An end of the junction does not agree with germline; a read error may underlie this. This chain joins TRBV4-1 and TRBJ1-2; the D is unclear. This CDR3 spans 17 amino acids. From germline, CDR1 is MGHRA and CDR2 YSYEKL. The chain's CDR3 is CAGSQVDMGFRREGYTF. The CDR3 region has the DNA TGCGCCGGCAGCCAAGTAGATATGGGATTCAGGCGCGAGGGCTACACCTTC.

This clonotype was counted ten times or more. The chain combines TRBV24-1 with TRBJ2-7; 8 bases line up with TRBD1. After removal of 6 bases from V and 3 bases from J, the junction contained 12 bases not matched to a gene. The CDR3 extends over 16 amino acids. Germline V gives CDR1 KGHDR, CDR2 SFDVKD. The CDR3 spells CATSTSRGQGIYEQYF. The DNA for the CDR3 is TGTGCCACCAGTACCTCCAGGGGGCAGGGAATCTACGAGCAGTACTTC.

The chain is built from TRBV18 and TRBJ2-1, with D tentatively TRBD1 (7 bases). The CDR3 has 15 amino acids. CDR1 and CDR2 (germline): KGHSH, LQKENI. The V end was cut by 1 base, the J end by 6 bases, with 13 bases between. The chain's CDR3 is CASSPRAGGGNEQFF. Here the CDR3 DNA reads TGTGCCAGCTCACCACGAGCAGGGGGAGGCAATGAGCAGTTCTTC.

This clonotype was observed many times. The V gene is TRBV27, the J gene TRBJ2-7; D ambiguous. CDR1 is MNHEY and CDR2 is SMNVEV in the germline V gene (reference sequence). V shed 7 bases and J shed 0 bases, with 13 bases lying between them. CDR3 length: 14 amino acids. This CDR3 is CASTPWPSSYEQYF. The CDR3 nucleotides are TGTGCCAGCACCCCCTGGCCCAGCTCCTACGAGCAGTACTTC.

The chain is built from TRBV5-1 and TRBJ2-3; 9 nucleotides align to TRBD2. Germline-derived CDR1 and CDR2 are SGHRS and YFSETQ. This CDR3 spans 16 amino acids. The ends lost 4 bases at V and 2 bases at J; junction bases unmatched: 8. The CDR3 here is CASSPWRGGNTDTQYF. As DNA, the CDR3 is TGCGCCAGCAGCCCGTGGCGGGGGGGCAACACAGATACGCAGTATTTT.

The chain couples TRBV10-3 to TRBJ2-2; 7 bases align to TRBD2. J was trimmed by 2 bases and V by 5 bases; bases with no gene match: 5. CDR1 is ENHRY and CDR2 is SYGVKD in the germline V gene. There are 15 residues in the CDR3. The DNA for the CDR3 is TGTGCCATCAGTCCCGGGACTACCAACACCGGGGAGCTGTTTTTT. It translates to CAISPGTTNTGELFF.

A few counts support this clonotype. This sequence joins TRBV5-5 and TRBJ1-2; 7 bases line up with TRBD1. Trimming took 3 bases from V and 5 from J; bases not matched to a gene: 7. The CDR3 loop spans 14 amino acids. Per the germline V gene, CDR1 is SGHKS and CDR2 is YYEKEE (reference sequence). The CDR3 sequence is CASSWGQRSYGYTF. The CDR3 coding sequence is TGTGCCAGCAGCTGGGGACAGAGGAGTTATGGCTACACCTTC.

This clonotype was counted ten times or more. J is TRBJ2-7 and V is TRBV11-1; D uncertain. The CDR3 covers 15 residues. Germline CDR1 and CDR2: SGHAT and FQDESV (reference sequence). V was shortened by 2 bases and J by 6 bases, with 17 bases between the two germline ends. The CDR3 DNA sequence: TGTGCCAGCAGCTTAAGGGTAAACAGCCGATCCGAGCAGTACTTC. It codes for CASSLRVNSRSEQYF.

This sequence joins TRBV10-1 and TRBJ2-1; 7 bases are shared with TRBD2. After removal of 7 bases from V and 8 bases from J, the junction contained 14 bases not matched to a gene. This CDR3 has 15 amino acids. From germline, CDR1 is WNHNN and CDR2 SYGVQD (reference sequence). Here the CDR3 reads CASKGRAGLCDEQFF. In DNA, the CDR3 is TGCGCCAGCAAGGGGAGGGCGGGATTATGCGATGAGCAGTTCTTC.

This clonotype has only a few counts. This chain's CDR3 is CAWSVLNPYNSPLHF. The CDR3 DNA is TGTGCCTGGAGTGTACTCAACCCCTATAATTCACCCCTCCACTTT. The V call is TRBV30, the J call TRBJ1-6, with D hard to call. Trimming left V 0 bases short and J 2 bases short, with 8 bases between. The germline gives CDR1 GTSNPN, CDR2 SVGIG (reference sequence). The CDR3 has 15 amino acids.

Concerning this clonotype: One base away lies a much larger clone, so this may be a sequencing read error. The chain couples TRBV10-3 to TRBJ2-7; no clear D. The CDR3 consists of 11 residues. Germline values: CDR1 ENHRY, CDR2 SYGVKD. The CDR3 is CAISEAYGQYF. The CDR3 region has the DNA TGTGCCATCAGTGAAGCCTACGGGCAGTACTTC.

The chain is built from TRBV4-1 and TRBJ2-2; tentatively, D is TRBD1 (5 bases). V was pared by 1 base and J by 4 bases, with 13 bases between. CDR1 and CDR2 (germline): MGHRA, YSYEKL. The CDR3 sequence is 16 residues long. DNA of the CDR3: TGCGCCAGCAGCCAAGGGGGCTTCAACCCCACCGGGGAGCTGTTTTTT. This encodes CASSQGGFNPTGELFF.

V and J are TRBV14 and TRBJ2-1; possibly TRBD1 or TRBD2 for D (5 bases each). Germline CDR1 is SGHDN and CDR2 is FVKESK. CDR3 length: 17 amino acids. V dropped 1 base and J dropped 3 bases, with 16 bases sitting between them. CDR3 bases: TGTGCCAGCAGCCAAGCCCGGGGCAGCTTTCTCTACAATGAGCAGTTCTTC. Protein product: CASSQARGSFLYNEQFF.

This clonotype was detected only a few times. The chain employs TRBV2 and TRBJ2-7; D uncertain. Trimming took 6 bases from V and 3 from J, leaving 15 bases between them. The CDR3 spans 14 residues. The germline gives CDR1 SNHLY, CDR2 FYNNEI. The CDR3 protein is CASRLVGTHYEQYF. In DNA, the CDR3 is TGTGCCAGCAGATTAGTGGGCACACACTACGAGCAGTACTTC.